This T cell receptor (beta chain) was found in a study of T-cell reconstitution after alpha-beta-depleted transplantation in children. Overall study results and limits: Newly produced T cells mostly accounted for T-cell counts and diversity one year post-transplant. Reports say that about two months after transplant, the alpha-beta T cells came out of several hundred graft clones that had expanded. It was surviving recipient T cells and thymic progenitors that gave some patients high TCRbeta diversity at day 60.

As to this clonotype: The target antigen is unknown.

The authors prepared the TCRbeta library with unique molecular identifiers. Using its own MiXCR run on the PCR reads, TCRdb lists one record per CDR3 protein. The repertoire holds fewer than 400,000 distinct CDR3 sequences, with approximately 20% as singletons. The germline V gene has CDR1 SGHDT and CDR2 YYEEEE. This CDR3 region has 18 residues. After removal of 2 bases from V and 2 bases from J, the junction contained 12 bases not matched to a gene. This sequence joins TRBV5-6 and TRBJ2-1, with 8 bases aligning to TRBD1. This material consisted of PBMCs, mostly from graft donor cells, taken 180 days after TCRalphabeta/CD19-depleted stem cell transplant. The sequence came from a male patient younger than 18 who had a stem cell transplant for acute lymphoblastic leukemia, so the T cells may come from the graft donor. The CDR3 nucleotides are TGTGCCAGCAGCTTCCCGGACAGGGCCCCTTCCCCCTACAATGAGCAGTTCTTC. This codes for CASSFPDRAPSPYNEQFF. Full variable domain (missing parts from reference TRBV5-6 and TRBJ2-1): DAGVTQSPTHLIKTRGQQVTLRCSPKSGHDTVSWYQQALGQGPQFIFQYYEEEERQRGNFPDRFSGHQFPNYSSELNVNALLLGDSALYLCASSFPDRAPSPYNEQFFGPGTRLTVL.